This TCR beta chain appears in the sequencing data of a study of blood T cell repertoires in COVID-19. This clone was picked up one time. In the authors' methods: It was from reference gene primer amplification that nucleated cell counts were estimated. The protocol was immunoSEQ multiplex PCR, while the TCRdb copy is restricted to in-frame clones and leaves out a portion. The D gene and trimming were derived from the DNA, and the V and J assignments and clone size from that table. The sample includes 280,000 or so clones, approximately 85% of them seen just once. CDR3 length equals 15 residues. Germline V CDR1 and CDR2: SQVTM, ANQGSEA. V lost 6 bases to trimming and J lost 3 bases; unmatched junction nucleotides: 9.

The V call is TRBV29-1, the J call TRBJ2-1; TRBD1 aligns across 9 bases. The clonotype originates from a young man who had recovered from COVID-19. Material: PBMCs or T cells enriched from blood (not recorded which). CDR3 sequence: CSVQTGGTFYNEQFF. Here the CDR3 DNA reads TGCAGCGTCCAAACAGGGGGCACTTTCTACAATGAGCAGTTCTTC.